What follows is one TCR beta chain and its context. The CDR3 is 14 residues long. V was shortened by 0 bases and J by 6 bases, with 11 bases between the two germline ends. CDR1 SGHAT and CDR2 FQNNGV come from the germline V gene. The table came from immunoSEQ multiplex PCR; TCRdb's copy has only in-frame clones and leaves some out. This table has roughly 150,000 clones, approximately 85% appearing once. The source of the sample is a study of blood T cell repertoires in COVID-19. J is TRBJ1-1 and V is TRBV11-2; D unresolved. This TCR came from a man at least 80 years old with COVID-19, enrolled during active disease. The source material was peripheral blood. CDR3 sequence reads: CASSLDWESAEAFF. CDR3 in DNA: TGTGCCAGCAGCTTAGATTGGGAGAGCGCTGAAGCTTTCTTT.